Shown below are 27 T cell receptor beta chains from a single sample sequenced in a study of OX40 agonist ivuxolimab in advanced cancers. Repertoires were generated with immunoSEQ multiplex PCR, while TCRdb's copy carries only in-frame clones and drops some. The repertoire includes some 65,000 clones, approximately 81% of them detected once, and 4% sits in the top ten. The sample here was CD4+ or CD8+ T cells sorted from blood, taken in a trial of the OX40 agonist ivuxolimab. The receptors come from an adult with an advanced solid tumor such as melanoma, head and neck, liver or kidney cancer.

This rearrangement joins TRBV5-4 to TRBJ2-4; 7 positions match TRBD1. Looked up from germline, CDR1 is SGHNT and CDR2 is YYREEE (reference sequence). V lost 4 bases and J lost 10; bases outside the gene matches: 8. The CDR3 consists of 13 residues. CDR3 nucleotide sequence: TGTGCCAGCAGCAGCCGGACAGGAATTATTCAGTACTTC. Encoded protein: CASSSRTGIIQYF.

V and J are TRBV5-6 and TRBJ1-1, with 9 bases that match TRBD1. The CDR3 has 16 amino acids. The junction had 10 bases not matched to a gene; V was cut back by 2 bases and J by 5 bases. The germline CDR1 and CDR2 sequences are SGHDT and YYEEEE. CDR3 nucleotide sequence: TGTGCCAGCAGCTTTACCGGGACAGGGCAGTGGACTGAAGCTTTCTTT. Protein sequence: CASSFTGTGQWTEAFF.

The CDR3 nucleotides read TGCGCCAGCAGCCAAGGACAGCTTGGTGAGCAGTTCTTC. Amino acids: CASSQGQLGEQFF. V usage is TRBV4-1 and J usage is TRBJ2-1, with D tentatively TRBD1 (5 bases). The CDR3 has 13 amino acids. Trimming left V 1 base short and J 9 bases short, with 10 bases between. Germline V gene lookup returns CDR1 MGHRA and CDR2 YSYEKL.

The chain uses TRBV28 and TRBJ1-5; D is ambiguous. Germline CDR1 is MDHEN and CDR2 is SYDVKM. V lost 8 bases and J lost 3, with 8 bases in between. The CDR3 has 12 amino acids. The CDR3 loop is CASGRTNQPQHF. In nucleotides, the CDR3 is TGTGCCAGCGGGAGAACCAATCAGCCCCAGCATTTT.

This clone came up once. V is TRBV15 and J is TRBJ2-7; perhaps TRBD2 as D (5 bases). The V gene's germline CDR1 is LNHNV and CDR2 YYDKDF (reference sequence). V was trimmed by 4 bases and J by 3 bases, leaving 7 bases between them. The CDR3 totals 12 residues. The CDR3 region is CATSKDFYEQYF. Here the CDR3 DNA reads TGTGCCACCAGCAAGGACTTCTACGAGCAGTACTTC.

The J gene is TRBJ1-1, the V gene TRBV10-3, with unresolved D. This CDR3 has 15 amino acids. The germline V gene encodes CDR1 ENHRY and CDR2 SYGVKD. Trimming shortened V by 0 bases and J by 1 base, and 9 bases separated the two germline ends. CDR3 loop: CAISESMYQNTEAFF. CDR3 nucleotide sequence: TGTGCCATCAGTGAGTCGATGTATCAGAACACTGAAGCTTTCTTT.

The chain uses TRBV4-1 and TRBJ1-5; 8 nucleotides match TRBD1. Trimming took 3 bases from V and 7 from J; bases not matched to a gene: 8. There are 15 residues in the CDR3. Germline V lookup: CDR1 MGHRA, CDR2 YSYEKL. CDR3 sequence (DNA): TGCGCCAGCAGCCATTCAGGGGGCTCTGACCAGCCCCAGCATTTT. It specifies CASSHSGGSDQPQHF.

In its sample, this clone was seen once. The chain carries TRBV7-9 and TRBJ2-5; 12 nucleotides match TRBD2. The CDR3 extends over 16 amino acids. Per germline, CDR1 SEHNR and CDR2 FQNEAQ (reference sequence). J gave up 2 bases and V 3 bases, and 4 bases lay outside the gene matches. The CDR3 loop reads CASSFGLAGNQETQYF. The CDR3 coding sequence is TGTGCCAGCAGCTTCGGACTAGCGGGGAATCAAGAGACCCAGTACTTC.

The V gene is TRBV28, the J gene TRBJ2-7; 9 nucleotides line up with TRBD2. There are 16 residues in the CDR3. V dropped 8 bases and J dropped 2; count of bases not matched to a gene: 13. Germline V gene lookup returns CDR1 MDHEN and CDR2 SYDVKM. The DNA for the CDR3 is TGTGCCAGCTCCCTAGCGGGATCTTACCCTACCTACGAGCAGTACTTC. It specifies CASSLAGSYPTYEQYF.

This chain uses TRBV19 with TRBJ1-2; D unresolved. Between the trimmed V and J ends, which lost 4 bases and 8 bases, there was a span of 8 bases. The CDR3 runs to 11 residues. In germline, CDR1 is LNHDA, CDR2 SQIVND (reference sequence). DNA for the CDR3: TGTGCCAGTAGTACCTTCGGGGGCTACACCTTC. It specifies CASSTFGGYTF.

This clone has just one count. The V call is TRBV10-3, the J call TRBJ2-2; D unresolved. The CDR3 is 11 amino acids. With 11 bases removed from V and 6 bases from J, the gap between germline ends came to 10 bases. Germline loops: CDR1 ENHRY, CDR2 SYGVKD. The CDR3 region has the DNA TGTGCCGCCAGACGGGCCGGGGAGCTGTTTTTT. It yields the protein CAARRAGELFF.

V is TRBV11-2 and J is TRBJ2-2; D remains unclear. This CDR3 region has 12 residues. V shed 4 bases and J shed 4 bases, with 4 bases lying between them. Germline CDR1 is SGHAT and CDR2 is FQNNGV. The CDR3 DNA reads as TGTGCCAGCAGCTACCTCACCGGGGAGCTGTTTTTT. Amino acids: CASSYLTGELFF.

This clone came up once. V is TRBV28 and J is TRBJ2-1, with a possible D match to TRBD2 (6 bases). CDR3 size: 14 residues. V gave up 8 bases and J gave up 7 bases, with 18 bases separating them. Germline V gene data show CDR1 as MDHEN and CDR2 as SYDVKM. CDR3 sequence: CASLPGVRSNEQFF. The DNA of the CDR3 is TGTGCCAGCCTTCCGGGGGTACGAAGTAATGAGCAGTTCTTC.

The table lists this clone with a few counts. DNA for the CDR3: TGTGCCAGCAGCGTAACCCCTGACGGTCCAGATACGCAGTATTTT. Its protein is CASSVTPDGPDTQYF. The chain joins TRBV7-9 to TRBJ2-3; D ambiguous. This CDR3 comprises 15 residues. Germline CDR1 is SEHNR and CDR2 is FQNEAQ (reference sequence). Trimming took 5 bases from V and 4 from J, leaving 16 bases between them.

The chain has TRBV18 and TRBJ2-2, with D perhaps TRBD1 (6 bases). CDR3 length equals 15 residues. The V end lost 5 bases, the J end lost 5 bases, and 15 bases lay between the germline ends. Germline CDR1 and CDR2: KGHSH and LQKENI. DNA for the CDR3: TGTGCCAGCTCATCACAGGGATCGGGGACCGGGGAGCTGTTTTTT. Amino acids: CASSSQGSGTGELFF.

This chain connects TRBV19 to TRBJ2-2, with D possibly called TRBD1 or TRBD2 (6 bases each). The CDR3 covers 16 residues. CDR1 is LNHDA, CDR2 SQIVND, per germline (reference sequence). The ends were cut back, 8 bases at V and 7 bases at J, with 23 bases in the middle. CDR3: CASRRGQGGGNGELFF. The CDR3 nucleotides are TGTGCCAGTCGGAGGGGCCAAGGGGGTGGTAACGGGGAGCTGTTTTTT.

Written as DNA, the CDR3 is TGTGCCATCGGAGGGTCTAGCGGGGGTAACAATGAGCAGTTCTTC. It encodes CAIGGSSGGNNEQFF. This chain uses TRBV10-3 with TRBJ2-1, with TRBD2 matching over 10 bases. The length of the CDR3 is 15 residues. V lost 8 bases to trimming and J lost 5 bases; unmatched junction nucleotides: 9. CDR1 and CDR2 (germline): ENHRY, SYGVKD.

The V gene is TRBV28, the J gene TRBJ1-1; possibly TRBD1 for D (5 bases). V lost 0 bases, J lost 11 bases, and 10 bases lay in between. CDR3 length equals 12 residues. The germline gives CDR1 MDHEN, CDR2 SYDVKM. CDR3 bases: TGTGCCAGCAGTTTATGGGGAGGGGTGGCTTTCTTT. It specifies CASSLWGGVAFF. Based on the CDR3 plus reference TRBV28 and TRBJ1-1, the full variable domain is DVKVTQSSRYLVKRTGEKVFLECVQDMDHENMFWYRQDPGLGLRLIYFSYDVKMKEKGDIPEGYSVSREKKERFSLILESASTNQTSMYLCASSLWGGVAFFGQGTRLTVV.

Here the CDR3 DNA reads TGTGCCAGCAGCCAAGATCGGTTGGGAAGGCAGTTCTTC. It is translated as CASSQDRLGRQFF. V usage is TRBV14 and J usage is TRBJ2-1, with D uncertain. This CDR3 is built from 13 residues. Per the germline V gene, CDR1 is SGHDN and CDR2 is FVKESK. V dropped 0 bases and J dropped 12 bases, with 12 bases sitting between them.

The genes are TRBV30 and TRBJ2-2; D may be TRBD1 (5 bases). The CDR3 spans 14 residues. V lost 4 bases, J lost 4 bases, and 13 bases lay in between. Germline V gene sequence: CDR1 GTSNPN, CDR2 SVGIG (reference sequence). The CDR3 DNA reads TGTGCCTGGAAGCTAACAGGAAGCACCGGGGAGCTGTTTTTT. Translated, it gives CAWKLTGSTGELFF.

The chain employs TRBV28 and TRBJ1-5; D remains unclear. The CDR3 loop spans 12 amino acids. The germline CDR1 and CDR2 sequences are MDHEN and SYDVKM. Trimming shortened V by 2 bases and J by 6 bases, and 5 bases separated the two germline ends. The CDR3: CASSLMGQPQHF. The DNA for the CDR3 is TGTGCCAGCAGTTTAATGGGTCAGCCCCAGCATTTT.

This clone was detected once. This chain uses TRBV28 with TRBJ2-7; TRBD1 matches at 8 bases. CDR3 length: 20 amino acids. The V segment lost 9 bases and the J segment 4 bases; nucleotides outside the gene matches: 29. The germline V gene has CDR1 MDHEN and CDR2 SYDVKM. CDR3 region: CARDRDRPTNGTEFSYEQYF. The CDR3 DNA follows: TGTGCCAGGGACCGGGACAGGCCAACCAACGGGACCGAATTCTCATACGAGCAGTACTTC. Filled out from reference TRBV28 and TRBJ2-7, the complete variable domain reads DVKVTQSSRYLVKRTGEKVFLECVQDMDHENMFWYRQDPGLGLRLIYFSYDVKMKEKGDIPEGYSVSREKKERFSLILESASTNQTSMYLCARDRDRPTNGTEFSYEQYFGPGTRLTVT.

The chain links TRBV2 to TRBJ2-7; no firm D call. This CDR3 comprises 11 residues. Germline CDR1 SNHLY, CDR2 FYNNEI. Between the trimmed V and J ends, which lost 6 bases and 1 base, there was a span of 4 bases. CDR3 nucleotide sequence: TGTGCCAGCAGGGGGTCCTACGAGCAGTACTTC. It yields the protein CASRGSYEQYF. Full variable domain (rest looked up from reference TRBV2 and TRBJ2-7): EPEVTQTPSHQVTQMGQEVILRCVPISNHLYFYWYRQILGQKVEFLVSFYNNEISEKSEIFDDQFSVERPDGSNFTLKIRSTKLEDSAMYFCASRGSYEQYFGPGTRLTVT.

The CDR3 nucleotides read TGCGCCAGCAGCACCCAACCGGGGACTGAAGCTTTCTTT. This encodes CASSTQPGTEAFF. V is TRBV5-1 and J is TRBJ1-1; D unresolved. The CDR3 spans 13 residues. In germline, CDR1 is SGHRS, CDR2 YFSETQ. Trimming removed 4 bases at V and 5 bases at J, with 12 bases between.

CDR3 sequence reads: CASSFLIPGHPMNTEAFF. The CDR3 coding sequence is TGCGCCAGCAGTTTTCTAATCCCGGGACACCCAATGAACACTGAAGCTTTCTTT. V is TRBV5-1 and J is TRBJ1-1; maybe TRBD1 (6 bases). CDR1 is SGHRS and CDR2 is YFSETQ in the germline V gene. The V end was cut by 5 bases, the J end by 0 bases, with 23 bases between. The length of the CDR3 is 18 residues. Full variable domain (rest looked up from reference TRBV5-1 and TRBJ1-1): KAGVTQTPRYLIKTRGQQVTLSCSPISGHRSVSWYQQTPGQGLQFLFEYFSETQRNKGNFPGRFSGRQFSNSRSEMNVSTLELGDSALYLCASSFLIPGHPMNTEAFFGQGTRLTVV.

This CDR3 is CASSLAGEQYF. CDR3 DNA: TGTGCCAGCAGCTTAGCTGGCGAGCAGTACTTC. The chain employs TRBV7-9 and TRBJ2-7; D ambiguous. Per germline, CDR1 SEHNR and CDR2 FQNEAQ (reference sequence). Trimming took off 0 bases at V and 6 bases at J, with 3 bases between the two ends. This CDR3 comprises 11 residues. Variable domain in full (rest from reference TRBV7-9 and TRBJ2-7): DTGVSQNPRHKITKRGQNVTFRCDPISEHNRLYWYRQTLGQGPEFLTYFQNEAQLEKSRLLSDRFSAERPKGSFSTLEIQRTEQGDSAMYLCASSLAGEQYFGPGTRLTVT.

This rearrangement joins TRBV19 to TRBJ1-2; D is perhaps TRBD1 (5 bases). The CDR3 runs to 14 residues. Trimming cost V 3 bases and J 4 bases, with 12 bases left between them. CDR1 and CDR2 (germline): LNHDA, SQIVND (reference sequence). The CDR3 coding sequence is TGTGCCAGTAGTATGCAGGGAGGAACCTATGGCTACACCTTC. It yields the protein CASSMQGGTYGYTF. The variable domain in full, completed from reference TRBV19 and TRBJ1-2, reads DGGITQSPKYLFRKEGQNVTLSCEQNLNHDAMYWYRQDPGQGLRLIYYSQIVNDFQKGDIAEGYSVSREKKESFPLTVTSAQKNPTAFYLCASSMQGGTYGYTFGSGTRLTVV.